These 30 T cell receptor beta chains came from one sample sequenced in a study of spatial heterogeneity in lung cancer. TCRdb re-called the 5' RACE reads through MiXCR, storing one row per CDR3 protein. The profile covers some 120,000 distinct CDR3 sequences, with 10% to 15% appearing a single time and 16% taken by the ten largest. As to time point: blood at routine non-recurrence follow-up after resection. Extraction of whole RNA from tumor, nontumor lung or frozen PBMC preceded unsorted sequencing. The sample in question was PBMCs, obtained at follow-up. Receptors originate from a male donor with early-stage non-small cell lung cancer.

The V and J genes are TRBV4-2 and TRBJ2-7, with D uncertain. The CDR3 consists of 13 residues. The V gene lost 1 base and the J gene lost 6 bases, with 10 bases spanning the gap. CDR1 is LGHNA and CDR2 is YNFKEQ in the germline V gene. CDR3 nucleotide sequence: TGTGCCAGCAGCCAAGGACTGCCAGGCGAGCAGTACTTC. Translation gives CASSQGLPGEQYF.

This clonotype was recorded at least ten times. CDR3 sequence: CASSKGTGSDSTRELFF. The DNA of the CDR3 is TGTGCCAGCAGCAAAGGAACAGGGTCTGACTCTACGCGGGAGCTGTTTTTT. The chain uses TRBV21-1 and TRBJ2-2; the tabulated D call, TRBD1, remains unverified against the DNA. TRBV21-1 is reported as a pseudogene. This CDR3 contains 17 residues.

This clonotype was counted ten times or more. This chain uses TRBV28 with TRBJ2-6; D remains ambiguous. This CDR3 is 18 amino acids long. Germline V gene sequence: CDR1 MDHEN, CDR2 SYDVKM. Trimming cost V 5 bases and J 0 bases, with 17 bases left between them. The CDR3 here is CASSRLQFLSSGANVLTF. CDR3 bases: TGTGCCAGCAGTCGGCTCCAGTTTTTAAGCTCTGGGGCCAACGTCCTGACTTTC. Full variable domain (rest looked up from reference TRBV28 and TRBJ2-6): DVKVTQSSRYLVKRTGEKVFLECVQDMDHENMFWYRQDPGLGLRLIYFSYDVKMKEKGDIPEGYSVSREKKERFSLILESASTNQTSMYLCASSRLQFLSSGANVLTFGAGSRLTVL.

This clonotype was seen a few times. The chain combines TRBV7-9 with TRBJ1-2; D gene unclear. The CDR3 length is 15 residues. CDR1 is SEHNR, CDR2 FQNEAQ, per germline (reference sequence). Deletions cut 2 bases from V and 4 bases from J, with 14 bases between. The CDR3 sequence: CASSLSQEQVYGYTF. Written as DNA, the CDR3 is TGTGCCAGCAGCTTATCGCAAGAGCAGGTCTATGGCTACACCTTC.

The gene calls are TRBV19 and TRBJ1-1; D remains unclear. The CDR3 runs 13 residues. V was trimmed by 5 bases and J by 4 bases, leaving 11 bases between them. The germline CDR1 and CDR2 sequences are LNHDA and SQIVND (reference sequence). The CDR3 coding sequence is TGTGCCAGTAGTTCCGGAGTTCTCACTGAAGCTTTCTTT. Protein: CASSSGVLTEAFF.

The rearrangement links TRBV20-1 to TRBJ2-1; 12 bases are a match to TRBD2. Unmatched junction bases numbered 9, after V lost 3 bases and J lost 9 bases. Germline CDR1 DFQATT, CDR2 SNEGSKA (reference sequence). CDR3 size: 15 residues. The CDR3 DNA is TGCAGTGCTAGTAGCCCTAGCGGGGGGGCAGGTGAGCAGTTCTTC. This sequence encodes CSASSPSGGAGEQFF.

There are many counts of this clonotype. V and J are TRBV27 and TRBJ1-1; D ambiguous. This CDR3 region has 13 residues. The V end lost 6 bases, the J end lost 1 base, and 9 bases lay between the germline ends. The germline gives CDR1 MNHEY, CDR2 SMNVEV (reference sequence). The CDR3 nucleotides are TGTGCCAGCAGGGACGGGGAGAACACTGAAGCTTTCTTT. As protein: CASRDGENTEAFF.

This chain uses TRBV7-9 with TRBJ2-5; D unresolved. The V end lost 1 base, the J end lost 5 bases, and 14 bases lay between the germline ends. This CDR3 is built from 15 residues. From germline, CDR1 is SEHNR and CDR2 FQNEAQ (reference sequence). CDR3 sequence (DNA): TGTGCCAGCAGCTTAGGAGCTAGTTCTGAGGAGACCCAGTACTTC. It yields the protein CASSLGASSEETQYF.

This clonotype has at least ten counts. The V gene is TRBV29-1, the J gene TRBJ2-7; D unclear. V gave up 4 bases and J gave up 3 bases, with 7 bases separating them. The germline CDR1 and CDR2 sequences are SQVTM and ANQGSEA. This CDR3 spans 11 amino acids. The CDR3 DNA sequence: TGCAGCGTTGGGGTGAACTACGAGCAGTACTTC. This codes for CSVGVNYEQYF.

The chain has TRBV5-1 and TRBJ2-3; D remains ambiguous. The CDR3 is 14 amino acids. The germline CDR1 and CDR2 sequences are SGHRS and YFSETQ. Trimming pared 5 bases from V and 6 bases from J, leaving 16 bases between. CDR3 region: CASSLGQTRDTQYF. The CDR3 nucleotides read TGCGCCAGCAGTCTCGGCCAAACACGGGATACGCAGTATTTT.

This clonotype was counted only a few times. This chain joins TRBV2 and TRBJ1-1, with no clear D. The CDR3 has 14 amino acids. Germline CDR1 is SNHLY and CDR2 is FYNNEI. V shed 7 bases and J shed 0 bases, with 12 bases lying between them. CDR3 sequence (DNA): TGTGCCAGCAATTTAAACGGGGTGAACACTGAAGCTTTCTTT. It yields the protein CASNLNGVNTEAFF.

The table lists this clonotype with many counts. The chain couples TRBV27 to TRBJ1-5; 8 positions match TRBD1. Germline V lookup: CDR1 MNHEY, CDR2 SMNVEV (reference sequence). V shed 5 bases, J shed 2 bases, and the junction held 8 bases outside the gene matches. The CDR3 is 16 residues long. This CDR3 reads CASSMTGAKGNQPQHF. DNA for the CDR3: TGTGCCAGCAGTATGACAGGGGCGAAGGGCAATCAGCCCCAGCATTTT.

This clonotype was recorded only once. This chain links TRBV7-9 with TRBJ1-1; 9 bases map to TRBD1. This CDR3 has 15 amino acids. Germline-derived CDR1 and CDR2 are SEHNR and FQNEAQ (reference sequence). The V and J ends lost 0 bases and 4 bases, in that order; junction bases with no gene match: 3. The CDR3 coding sequence is TGTGCCAGCAGCTTAGCGGGACAGGGACCCACTGAAGCTTTCTTT. It yields the protein CASSLAGQGPTEAFF.

This clonotype was counted between two and nine times. The V call is TRBV10-1, the J call TRBJ2-7; D unresolved. Trimming took 11 bases from V and 0 from J, leaving 14 bases between them. The germline V gene has CDR1 WNHNN and CDR2 SYGVQD (reference sequence). CDR3 length: 13 amino acids. The CDR3 bases are TGCGCCGCCGGGCTGATTAGCTCCTACGAGCAGTACTTC. It specifies CAAGLISSYEQYF.

In this sample, this clonotype turned up a few times. The rearrangement uses TRBV7-2 and TRBJ2-7; no firm D call. Germline-derived CDR1 and CDR2 are SGHTA and FQGNSA. This CDR3 has 15 amino acids. Trimming removed 2 bases at V and 0 bases at J, with 11 bases between. Here the CDR3 reads CASSLQATSSYEQYF. Written as DNA, the CDR3 is TGTGCCAGCAGCTTACAGGCCACAAGCTCCTACGAGCAGTACTTC.

This clonotype occurred a few times. The V gene is TRBV30, the J gene TRBJ2-7, with 9 bases that match TRBD1. V lost 3 bases to trimming and J lost 3 bases; unmatched junction nucleotides: 6. This CDR3 is 14 amino acids long. Germline assignment: CDR1 GTSNPN and CDR2 SVGIG (reference sequence). The CDR3 DNA is TGTGCCTGGAGGGCCTTGGGACAGGGCTACGAGCAGTACTTC. Translation gives CAWRALGQGYEQYF.

This clonotype has more than one count but fewer than ten. The chain has TRBV27 and TRBJ1-5; TRBD1 matches at 8 bases. The length of the CDR3 is 14 residues. Trimming removed 8 bases from V and 3 bases from J; junction bases left unmatched: 6. CDR1 MNHEY and CDR2 SMNVEV come from the germline V gene (reference sequence). The CDR3 coding sequence is TGTGCCAGCGGATTACAGGGGGACAATCAGCCCCAGCATTTT. Translated, it gives CASGLQGDNQPQHF.

This clonotype appeared a few times. The chain uses TRBV7-3 and TRBJ1-1; D remains ambiguous. This CDR3 has 13 residues. CDR1 and CDR2 from the germline V gene are SGHTA and FQGTGA. The V gene lost 6 bases and the J gene lost 6 bases, with 14 bases spanning the gap. The CDR3 loop is CASSPTSVAEAFF. DNA of the CDR3: TGTGCCAGCAGTCCCACCTCAGTGGCTGAAGCTTTCTTT.

This chain connects TRBV11-2 to TRBJ2-3; D is possibly TRBD1 (5 bases). Germline V CDR1 and CDR2: SGHAT, FQNNGV. CDR3 length: 16 amino acids. V lost 3 bases and J lost 4, with 17 bases in between. In DNA, the CDR3 is TGTGCCAGCAGCTTTATGGGGCCAGGGTACCCAGATACGCAGTATTTT. Translated: CASSFMGPGYPDTQYF.

The DNA of the CDR3 is TGCGCCAGCAGCTTGGCAGCCGGGACTAGTTCACCCCTCCACTTT. This gives the protein CASSLAAGTSSPLHF. The chain uses TRBV5-1 and TRBJ1-6, with a possible D match to TRBD1 (5 bases). The CDR3 loop spans 15 amino acids. The ends were cut back, 0 bases at V and 9 bases at J, with 13 bases in the middle. CDR1 and CDR2 (germline): SGHRS, YFSETQ.

The chain joins TRBV7-2 to TRBJ1-3; 8 bases agree with TRBD1. V lost 4 bases and J lost 3; bases outside the gene matches: 8. CDR3 length equals 16 residues. Per germline, CDR1 SGHTA and CDR2 FQGNSA. The CDR3 sequence: CASSSPWTGRGNTIYF. The DNA of the CDR3 is TGTGCCAGCAGCTCCCCCTGGACAGGGCGTGGAAACACCATATATTTT.

This clonotype showed up many times. CDR3 residues: CASISDREQFF. The CDR3 nucleotides are TGCGCCAGCATTTCCGACAGGGAGCAGTTCTTC. V and J are TRBV10-2 and TRBJ2-1; D possibly corresponds to TRBD1 (6 bases). The V gene lost 7 bases and the J gene lost 10 bases, with 11 bases spanning the gap. This CDR3 comprises 11 residues. Per germline, CDR1 WSHSY and CDR2 SAAADI.

This clonotype was observed a handful of times. This chain links TRBV4-1 with TRBJ1-5, with no clear D. V was shortened by 1 base and J by 1 base, with 14 bases between the two germline ends. Germline assignment: CDR1 MGHRA and CDR2 YSYEKL. The CDR3 loop spans 17 amino acids. This CDR3 reads CASSQGIGRGSNQPQHF. For the CDR3, the DNA is TGCGCCAGCAGCCAAGGGATCGGGAGAGGGAGCAATCAGCCCCAGCATTTT.

The sample holds a few counts of this clonotype. This chain connects TRBV5-1 to TRBJ2-3, with a possible D match to TRBD2 (5 bases). V lost 5 bases to trimming and J lost 0 bases, with 7 bases between them. Germline values: CDR1 SGHRS, CDR2 YFSETQ. The CDR3 runs to 13 residues. The CDR3 protein is CASRDFSTDTQYF. The CDR3 region has the DNA TGCGCCAGCAGGGACTTCAGCACAGATACGCAGTATTTT.

This clonotype appeared a few times. The gene calls are TRBV10-3 and TRBJ2-2; TRBD2 might be the D (7 bases). CDR3 length: 15 residues. V was trimmed by 3 bases and J by 5 bases, leaving 13 bases between them. Germline CDR1 ENHRY, CDR2 SYGVKD. In DNA form, the CDR3 reads TGTGCCATCAGTGACTCCAGGGGAGGGACCGGGGAGCTGTTTTTT. It specifies CAISDSRGGTGELFF.

This clonotype was detected once. This rearrangement joins TRBV24-1 to TRBJ2-1; D unclear. The V and J ends lost 1 base and 7 bases respectively, with 10 bases between them. CDR3 size: 14 residues. The germline V gene has CDR1 KGHDR and CDR2 SFDVKD. The CDR3 DNA sequence: TGTGCCACCAGTGATTTAGGAATGGGAAATGAGCAGTTCTTC. Translating it yields CATSDLGMGNEQFF.

This clonotype was seen a handful of times. CDR3 residues: CASSRQGISNQPQHF. Here the CDR3 DNA reads TGTGCCAGCAGTAGACAGGGAATTAGCAATCAGCCCCAGCATTTT. The rearrangement joins TRBV27 to TRBJ1-5; 7 positions agree with TRBD1. Germline assignment: CDR1 MNHEY and CDR2 SMNVEV (reference sequence). Losses at the gene ends were 5 bases for V and 0 bases for J; bases not matched to a gene: 4. CDR3 length equals 15 residues.

The genes are TRBV30 and TRBJ2-3, with 8 positions matching TRBD2. V trimming: 3 bases; J trimming: 7 bases; junction bases outside the gene matches: 12. This CDR3 is 15 amino acids long. Germline CDR1 reads GTSNPN; CDR2 reads SVGIG (reference sequence). CDR3 DNA: TGTGCCTGGAGCAGGCCGGGGGGGCGGAGGTATACGCAGTATTTT. Its translation: CAWSRPGGRRYTQYF.

This clonotype was recorded a few times. The chain uses TRBV19 and TRBJ2-1; D is unclear. The CDR3 runs 12 residues. Trimming stripped 6 bases from V and 6 bases from J, with 9 bases between. The V gene's germline CDR1 is LNHDA and CDR2 SQIVND (reference sequence). In DNA, the CDR3 is TGTGCCAGTAGCCAAGAGCGCAATGAGCAGTTCTTC. This codes for CASSQERNEQFF.

This clonotype was seen more than once but under ten times. The V and J genes are TRBV10-3 and TRBJ2-3, with D maybe TRBD2 (6 bases). The CDR3 runs 13 residues. The V and J ends lost 8 bases and 5 bases respectively, with 14 bases between them. Per the germline V gene, CDR1 is ENHRY and CDR2 is SYGVKD. The CDR3 spells CAIYGGVGDTQYF. CDR3 sequence (DNA): TGTGCCATCTACGGGGGAGTGGGAGATACGCAGTATTTT.